This section outlines one T cell receptor beta chain sequence together with its context. Per the original data handling: Researchers report that nucleated cell counts were estimated from reference gene primer amplification. Measured with immunoSEQ multiplex PCR; TCRdb has only the in-frame clones, and not every one. V, J and clone size are taken as reported in that table, and D and trimming were inferred from the DNA itself. Here the sample spans around 700,000 clones, around 89% being singletons. There are 13 residues in the CDR3. Germline CDR1 SGHTA, CDR2 FQGTGA. Germline trimming cut 6 bases from V and 8 bases from J; bases unmatched to any gene: 4. The data derive from a study of blood T cell repertoires in COVID-19. As for the study in general: Spain, Italy and the United States supplied samples that represented acute and convalescent COVID-19. T cells, B-cell-depleted T cells, or PBMCs supplied cDNA or gDNA.

This receptor was obtained from a woman under 30 with acute or convalescent COVID-19. The rearrangement joins TRBV7-3 to TRBJ1-6; TRBD1 aligns across 7 bases. Sequencing input: peripheral blood. The CDR3 DNA is TGTGCCAGCAGATCCCAGGGGGATTCACCCCTCCACTTT. The encoded protein is CASRSQGDSPLHF.